The rows below give T cell receptor beta chains drawn from one sample of a study of early T cells in non-severe SARS-CoV-2 infection. TCRdb reprocessed the 5' RACE reads via MiXCR and lists one record per CDR3 protein. The sample records 55,000 to 80,000 distinct CDR3 sequences, around 10% being singletons. The source material was whole blood. The receptors were sampled from an adult who was a healthcare worker with PCR-confirmed SARS-CoV-2 infection or an uninfected control (not recorded which). Each CDR3 is given with its conserved first and last residue. D genes are given only for firm matches. The size of a clone is reported for some rows only, either as once, few or many, or as a class for expanded clones.

d_call clone_size j_call v_call cdr3_nt cdr3_aa
- many TRBJ2-3 TRBV11-2 TGTGCCAGCAGCTTAGATCCTATCAGCGTAAGGACCACAGATACGCAGTATTTT CASSLDPISVRTTDTQYF
- many TRBJ2-7 TRBV27 TGTGCCAGCAGTTTCGGGAACGAGCAGTACTTC CASSFGNEQYF
- many TRBJ2-1 TRBV7-9 TGTGCCAGCAGCTTAGGCCTCGGCGTTGATGAGCAGTTCTTC CASSLGLGVDEQFF
- few TRBJ2-7 TRBV19 TGTGCCAGTGGTAGCGGACCCTACGAGCAGTACTTC CASGSGPYEQYF
- few TRBJ2-7 TRBV18 TGTGCCAGCTCACCTCAGGGGGGGGGCTACGAGCAGTACTTC CASSPQGGGYEQYF
- once TRBJ2-1 TRBV12-3/TRBV12-4 TGTGCCAGCAGATTGAATGAGCAGTTCTTC CASRLNEQFF
- many TRBJ1-1 TRBV6-1 TGTGCCAGCAGAAGCAGGGGTACGCACACTGAAGCTTTCTTT CASRSRGTHTEAFF
- many TRBJ1-2 TRBV2 TGTGCCAGCAGGGATAGCCCCGCGGACTCTGGCTACACCTTC CASRDSPADSGYTF
- many TRBJ2-1 TRBV29-1 TGCAGCGTTGAATTCCTCTACAATGAGCAGTTCTTC CSVEFLYNEQFF
- many TRBJ2-1 TRBV18 TGTGCCAGCTCACCTCTCGCGACCTCGCACGATGAGCAGTTCTTC CASSPLATSHDEQFF
TRBD2 medium-sized TRBJ2-1 TRBV6-5 TGTGCCAGCAGTGTAGCGGGAGACGGGTACAATGAGCAGTTCTTC CASSVAGDGYNEQFF
TRBD1 few TRBJ1-1 TRBV14 TGTGCCAGCAGCCAACAAACAGGGGTAGGGACTGAAGCTTTCTTT CASSQQTGVGTEAFF
- - TRBJ2-7 TRBV7-9 TGTGCCAGCAGCTCAGTCGCCAGGGGCCTGCGAATCTCCTACGAGCAGTACTTC CASSSVARGLRISYEQYF
TRBD1 - TRBJ2-7 TRBV14 TGTGCCAGCAGCGACAGGGGTGAGCAGTACTTC CASSDRGEQYF
- few TRBJ1-4 TRBV4-1 TGCGCCAGCAGCCAAGACAGGGTTAGCGAAAAACTGTTTTTT CASSQDRVSEKLFF
TRBD1 - TRBJ2-7 TRBV6-2/TRBV6-3 TGTGCCAGCAGCGACGGACAGGGTCCCTACGAGCAGTACTTC CASSDGQGPYEQYF
- - TRBJ1-1 TRBV20-1 TGCAGTGCTAGAGTAAGGACAGCCAGTGACGTGGAAGCTTTCTTT CSARVRTASDVEAFF
- many TRBJ1-1 TRBV7-8 TGTGCCAGCAGCGCCTGGACAGATGACACTGAAGCTTTCTTT CASSAWTDDTEAFF
- few TRBJ2-5 TRBV20-1 TGCAGTGCTAGAGTGGGGGGAGGAAGAGGAGAGACCCAGTACTTC CSARVGGGRGETQYF
- many TRBJ2-3 TRBV19 TGTGCCAGTAGTTCCCAGGGCACCAATACGCAGTATTTT CASSSQGTNTQYF
- - TRBJ2-1 TRBV13 TGTGCCAGCAGCGGTGACTACAATGAGCAGTTCTTC CASSGDYNEQFF
- many TRBJ2-1 TRBV6-2/TRBV6-3 TGTGCCAGCAGAGAGGTCGGGAGTTTCGATGAGCAGTTCTTC CASREVGSFDEQFF
- many TRBJ1-1 TRBV5-5 TGTGCCAGCAGCTTGGTGGCCCGGTCGATCACTGAAGCTTTCTTT CASSLVARSITEAFF
TRBD2 many TRBJ2-1 TRBV7-9 TGTGCCGCGGAGGGAGCGGGAGTAAACAATGAGCAGTTCTTC CAAEGAGVNNEQFF
TRBD1 - TRBJ1-1 TRBV29-1 TGCAGCGGGGACAGTTTGAACACTGAAGCTTTCTTT CSGDSLNTEAFF
TRBD2 - TRBJ2-4 TRBV29-1 TGCAGCGTTGGGCTGCTAGCGGGAGCAGGGAACATTCAGTACTTC CSVGLLAGAGNIQYF
TRBD2 many TRBJ2-4 TRBV12-3/TRBV12-4 TGTGCCAGCAGCGCCCCAGCGGGAGGGCCAACAAACATTCAGTACTTC CASSAPAGGPTNIQYF
- - TRBJ1-5 TRBV3-1 TGTGTCAGCAGCCAAGGGATTCTTTATAGCAATCAGCCCCAGCATTTT CVSSQGILYSNQPQHF
TRBD1 many TRBJ1-1 TRBV5-1 TGCGCCAGCAGCTTGAATGGACAGGGGGCGCTTAGGTATCTGAACACTGAAGCTTTCTTT CASSLNGQGALRYLNTEAFF
TRBD1 - TRBJ1-1 TRBV4-1 TGCGCCAGCAGCCAATTTGGGACAGGGTGGAGTGAAGCTTTCTTT CASSQFGTGWSEAFF
TRBD2 many TRBJ2-3 TRBV6-5 TGTGCCAGCAGTTACTCTCCAGCGGGGGTCACAGATACGCAGTATTTT CASSYSPAGVTDTQYF
TRBD1 many TRBJ2-5 TRBV7-6 TGTGCCAGCAGCTTAGATGGACAGGATCAAGAGACCCAGTACTTC CASSLDGQDQETQYF
- many TRBJ2-7 TRBV29-1 TGCAGCGCAGAAGGGGGAAGCTCCTACGAGCAGTACTTC CSAEGGSSYEQYF